Below are 9 T cell receptor beta chains sequenced from a single sample in a study of T cells in Graves' hyperthyroidism and ophthalmopathy. Authors of the study amplified TCR beta CDR3 regions from RNA transcripts. TCR CDR3 regions were first amplified by RT-PCR with HTBI primers. TCRdb analysed the multiplex PCR reads with MiXCR anew, one entry per CDR3 protein. The sample lists 350,000 or so distinct CDR3 sequences; about a sixth were seen once. The sequencing sample was made of blood. These receptors all stem from a woman in her thirties with Graves' hyperthyroidism that later progressed to Graves' ophthalmopathy.

In this sample, this clonotype turned up many times. The chain carries TRBV29-1 and TRBJ2-7; TRBD1 or TRBD2 may be the D gene (5 bases each). Germline CDR1 is SQVTM and CDR2 is ANQGSEA. The V end lost 6 bases, the J end lost 4 bases, and 16 bases lay between the germline ends. The length of the CDR3 is 13 residues. CDR3 DNA sequence: TGCAGCGTCGAATTCATGGGACGGTACGAGCAGTACTTC. Its protein is CSVEFMGRYEQYF.

This chain connects TRBV3-1 to TRBJ2-6; the D call may be TRBD1 or TRBD2 (6 bases each). This CDR3 contains 20 residues. Germline CDR1 LGHDT, CDR2 YNNKEL (reference sequence). Trimming cost V 0 bases and J 2 bases, with 20 bases left between them. Written as DNA, the CDR3 is TGTGCCAGCAGCCAAGATTCAGCCCGGGGGCGCGGTACTGGGGCCAACGTCCTGACTTTC. Its translation is CASSQDSARGRGTGANVLTF.

This clonotype was observed many times. The J gene is TRBJ2-4, the V gene TRBV2; D remains ambiguous. This CDR3 region has 14 residues. V was clipped by 4 bases and J by 0 bases, with 7 bases between them. Germline assignment: CDR1 SNHLY and CDR2 FYNNEI. The CDR3 DNA sequence: TGTGCCAGCAGTGCACAGTTAGCCAAAAACATTCAGTACTTC. Encoded protein: CASSAQLAKNIQYF. Full variable domain (outside the CDR3, taken from reference TRBV2 and TRBJ2-4): EPEVTQTPSHQVTQMGQEVILRCVPISNHLYFYWYRQILGQKVEFLVSFYNNEISEKSEIFDDQFSVERPDGSNFTLKIRSTKLEDSAMYFCASSAQLAKNIQYFGAGTRLSVL.

This clonotype was found a few times. The genes are TRBV4-1 and TRBJ2-1; 11 nucleotides match TRBD2. The CDR3 has 16 amino acids. The ends lost 3 bases at V and 4 bases at J; junction bases unmatched: 5. Germline V gene lookup returns CDR1 MGHRA and CDR2 YSYEKL. This CDR3 is CASSHRSGGEYNEQFF. The CDR3 DNA follows: TGCGCCAGCAGCCACCGTAGCGGGGGGGAATACAATGAGCAGTTCTTC.

The gene calls are TRBV4-2 and TRBJ2-7; 12 positions agree with TRBD2. The CDR3 runs 20 residues. The germline V gene encodes CDR1 LGHNA and CDR2 YNFKEQ. Losses at the gene ends were 2 bases for V and 0 bases for J; bases not matched to a gene: 14. DNA for the CDR3: TGTGCCAGCAGCCAACTGTCTCTAGCGGGAGGGCCCATCGGCTCCTACGAGCAGTACTTC. Protein: CASSQLSLAGGPIGSYEQYF.

The chain couples TRBV5-1 to TRBJ2-6; a possible D gene is TRBD1 (6 bases). The V gene's germline CDR1 is SGHRS and CDR2 YFSETQ. This CDR3 is built from 18 residues. V was cut by 0 bases and J by 0 bases, with 13 bases left in between. The CDR3 nucleotides read TGCGCCAGCAGCTTGGTTTTCAGGGGACCCTCTGGGGCCAACGTCCTGACTTTC. It codes for CASSLVFRGPSGANVLTF.

The chain combines TRBV12-3 or TRBV12-4 with TRBJ1-1, with a tentative D call TRBD1 (6 bases). The CDR3 totals 12 residues. V was cut by 3 bases and J by 6 bases, with 8 bases left in between. The CDR3 sequence is CASSFSGAEAFF. DNA of the CDR3: TGTGCCAGCAGTTTTTCAGGGGCTGAAGCTTTCTTT.

This chain uses TRBV12-3 or TRBV12-4 with TRBJ2-3; TRBD2 aligns across 15 bases. The CDR3 sequence is 16 residues long. Trimming cost V 6 bases and J 3 bases; bases outside gene matches: 4. The CDR3 DNA sequence: TGTGCCAGCAGCCCTGGGACTAGCGGGAGGACAGATACGCAGTATTTT. Encoded protein: CASSPGTSGRTDTQYF.

This clonotype was picked up a small number of times. The gene calls are TRBV4-1 and TRBJ2-7; D unclear. The CDR3 is made up of 15 amino acids. Trimming stripped 0 bases from V and 3 bases from J, with 12 bases between. Germline lookup yields CDR1 MGHRA and CDR2 YSYEKL. The CDR3 reads CASSQDSGNGYEQYF. In nucleotides, the CDR3 is TGCGCCAGCAGCCAAGATTCCGGCAATGGCTACGAGCAGTACTTC.